A selection of T cell receptor beta chains follows, all from one sample in a study of identical twins. TCRdb processed the 5' RACE reads anew with MiXCR; each CDR3 protein has one entry. The top ten hold around 1.9% of the sample, which has approximately 700,000 distinct CDR3 sequences, 5.5% to 7.5% seen once. The specimen sequenced was naive T cells sorted from blood. The origin of the receptors is a man aged 18 to 30 in good health. CDR3s include the opening cysteine and the closing phenylalanine or tryptophan. A D gene is named only where the DNA matches it firmly. Not every row has a clone size; where given, it reads once, few, many or a size class.

J gene,D gene,V gene,clone size,CDR3 protein,CDR3 DNA
TRBJ2-2,-,TRBV7-9,-,CASSSNRNTGELFF,TGTGCCAGCAGTTCAAACAGGAACACCGGGGAGCTGTTTTTT
TRBJ2-7,-,TRBV29-1,many,CSVEGPDSYEQYF,TGCAGCGTTGAAGGTCCGGACAGCTACGAGCAGTACTTC
TRBJ1-1,-,TRBV5-1,many,CASSLAGGQLATEAFF,TGCGCCAGCAGCTTGGCGGGCGGACAGCTCGCCACTGAAGCTTTCTTT
TRBJ2-2,TRBD2,TRBV5-1,many,CATSAGTSFTGELFF,TGCGCCACCTCGGCCGGGACTAGCTTCACCGGGGAGCTGTTTTTT
TRBJ1-1,-,TRBV20-1,many,CSARDIGGTNTEAFF,TGCAGTGCTAGAGATATCGGGGGAACGAACACTGAAGCTTTCTTT
TRBJ2-1,TRBD2,TRBV20-1,-,CSARGGELAGSYNEQFF,TGCAGTGCTAGAGGGGGCGAGTTAGCGGGAAGTTACAATGAGCAGTTCTTC
TRBJ2-1,TRBD2,TRBV20-1,few,CSASSLAGGTRKQFF,TGCAGTGCTAGTAGCCTAGCGGGAGGAACACGTAAGCAGTTCTTC
TRBJ2-1,-,TRBV12-3/TRBV12-4,many,CASSFGSHEQFF,TGTGCCAGCAGTTTTGGGAGTCATGAGCAGTTCTTC
TRBJ1-2,-,TRBV29-1,many,CSVVDNYGYTF,TGCAGCGTGGTCGATAACTATGGCTACACCTTC
TRBJ2-7,-,TRBV14,few,CASSQGGDAEQYF,TGTGCCAGCAGCCAAGGGGGGGACGCGGAGCAGTACTTC
TRBJ1-6,-,TRBV30,-,CAWSAQGYSPLHF,TGTGCCTGGAGTGCACAGGGATACTCACCCCTCCACTTT
TRBJ1-2,-,TRBV20-1,many,CSARDRKANYGYTF,TGCAGTGCTAGAGACAGGAAAGCTAACTATGGCTACACCTTC
TRBJ2-2,-,TRBV21-1,many,CASSKLAWETSTGELFF,TGTGCCAGCAGCAAACTGGCGTGGGAGACTAGCACCGGGGAGCTGTTTTTT
TRBJ2-1,-,TRBV6-1,many,CASSEAGLEDAF,TGTGCCAGCAGTGAAGCGGGACTGGAAGATGCCTTC
TRBJ1-1,-,TRBV19,-,CASQPTQGNTEAFF,TGTGCCAGCCAACCCACACAGGGCAACACTGAAGCTTTCTTT
TRBJ2-1,-,TRBV6-2/TRBV6-3,-,CASSYRILYNEQFF,TGTGCCAGCAGTTATCGGATCCTCTACAATGAGCAGTTCTTC
TRBJ2-1,-,TRBV27,many,CASSPRGPLNEQFF,TGTGCCAGCAGTCCCCGAGGCCCACTCAATGAGCAGTTCTTC
TRBJ2-7,-,TRBV6-5,many,CASSYSGPGSYEQYF,TGTGCCAGCAGTTACTCAGGACCAGGGTCCTACGAGCAGTACTTC
TRBJ2-3,TRBD2,TRBV20-1,many,CSAAASGRPDTQYF,TGCAGTGCGGCTGCTAGCGGGAGACCAGATACGCAGTATTTT
TRBJ2-7,-,TRBV4-3,few,CASSQEGGVGEQYF,TGCGCCAGCAGCCAAGAAGGGGGGGTCGGCGAGCAGTACTTC
TRBJ2-1,TRBD2,TRBV5-5,-,CASSQGLAGGLREQFF,TGTGCCAGCAGCCAGGGACTAGCGGGAGGGCTAAGGGAGCAGTTCTTC
TRBJ2-2,-,TRBV6-1,many,CASSEARATTGELFF,TGTGCCAGCAGTGAAGCCAGGGCGACCACCGGGGAGCTGTTTTTT
TRBJ2-4,-,TRBV28,few,CASSFVRINIQYF,TGTGCCAGCAGTTTCGTCAGGATAAACATTCAGTACTTC
TRBJ2-1,TRBD2,TRBV18,-,CASSPAQGRENEQFF,TGTGCCAGCTCACCGGCCCAAGGGAGGGAAAATGAGCAGTTCTTC
TRBJ2-3,-,TRBV5-1,many,CASSLIIGSTDTQYF,TGCGCCAGCAGCTTGATAATCGGGAGCACAGATACGCAGTATTTT
TRBJ2-3,-,TRBV27,many,CASTWTGTDTQYF,TGTGCCAGCACCTGGACAGGCACAGATACGCAGTATTTT
TRBJ2-1,-,TRBV7-6,many,CASSLGAASYNEQFF,TGTGCCAGCAGCTTAGGCGCTGCCTCCTACAATGAGCAGTTCTTC
TRBJ2-1,TRBD2,TRBV5-1,few,CASSHSKIPTSGSSDEQFF,TGCGCCAGCAGCCACTCGAAAATCCCCACTAGCGGGAGTAGCGATGAGCAGTTCTTC
TRBJ2-7,-,TRBV7-8,few,CASSSRTVAPFEQYF,TGTGCCAGCAGCTCCCGGACAGTAGCCCCTTTCGAGCAGTACTTC
TRBJ2-7,-,TRBV6-6,few,CASSHDDYEQYF,TGTGCCAGCAGCCACGACGATTACGAGCAGTACTTC
TRBJ2-3,TRBD2,TRBV29-1,many,CSVAPRLAGGTDTQYF,TGCAGCGTTGCTCCCAGACTAGCGGGAGGCACAGATACGCAGTATTTT
TRBJ2-3,-,TRBV3-1,-,CASSQDPRDSTDTQYF,TGTGCCAGCAGCCAAGATCCGCGGGACAGCACAGATACGCAGTATTTT
TRBJ1-1,-,TRBV13,many,CASSGSGKAFF,TGTGCCAGCAGCGGATCAGGGAAAGCTTTCTTT
TRBJ2-1,-,TRBV9,many,CASSVAGSPYNEQFF,TGTGCCAGCAGCGTCGCCGGGAGCCCTTACAATGAGCAGTTCTTC
TRBJ2-5,TRBD2,TRBV12-3/TRBV12-4,-,CASSMPGLAAQETQYF,TGTGCCAGCAGTATGCCGGGACTAGCGGCACAAGAGACCCAGTACTTC
TRBJ2-2,-,TRBV5-1,-,CASSLVTAGNTGELFF,TGCGCCAGCAGCTTGGTAACGGCAGGGAACACCGGGGAGCTGTTTTTT
TRBJ2-3,TRBD2,TRBV27,many,CASRLAGLGNTQYF,TGTGCCAGCAGGCTAGCGGGACTCGGAAATACGCAGTATTTT
TRBJ1-3,-,TRBV9,many,CASSVGWETGNTIYF,TGTGCCAGCAGCGTAGGGTGGGAGACTGGAAACACCATATATTTT
TRBJ1-2,-,TRBV7-2,few,CASSPGWTYGYTF,TGTGCCAGCAGCCCCGGCTGGACCTATGGCTACACCTTC
TRBJ1-1,-,TRBV6-5,many,CASSYGTNTEAFF,TGTGCCAGCAGTTACGGTACGAACACTGAAGCTTTCTTT
TRBJ1-5,-,TRBV6-1,many,CASSDSGHQPQHF,TGTGCCAGCAGTGATTCCGGACATCAGCCCCAGCATTTT
TRBJ1-5,-,TRBV5-1,-,CASSLSADSNQPQHF,TGCGCCAGCAGCTTGTCGGCAGATAGCAATCAGCCCCAGCATTTT
TRBJ2-1,TRBD2,TRBV5-1,many,CASTSGAGALYNEQFF,TGCGCCAGCACCAGCGGGGCAGGAGCCCTCTACAATGAGCAGTTCTTC
TRBJ2-1,-,TRBV7-6,many,CASSQSDSLVAGPYNEQFF,TGTGCCAGCAGCCAATCGGACAGCTTAGTGGCGGGACCCTACAATGAGCAGTTCTTC
TRBJ2-1,-,TRBV11-2,many,CASSRSNEQFF,TGTGCCAGCAGCCGCTCGAATGAGCAGTTCTTC
TRBJ2-1,-,TRBV29-1,many,CSAALTYNEQFF,TGCAGCGCCGCCCTTACCTACAATGAGCAGTTCTTC
TRBJ2-1,TRBD2,TRBV15,many,CATSRDLAGAGEQFF,TGTGCCACCAGCAGAGATTTAGCGGGAGCTGGTGAGCAGTTCTTC
TRBJ2-5,-,TRBV15,many,CATSAERRDQETQYF,TGTGCCACCTCCGCCGAACGGCGGGACCAAGAGACCCAGTACTTC
TRBJ2-1,-,TRBV28,few,CASSLQGSAVEQFF,TGTGCCAGCAGTTTGCAAGGATCAGCGGTTGAGCAGTTCTTC